The 32 T cell receptor beta chains below were found in one sample sequenced in a study of T cell repertoires in cytomegalovirus infection. TCRdb recomputed calls from the reads with MiXCR, one row per CDR3 protein. The sample records some 310,000 distinct CDR3 sequences, 20% to 30% being singletons. No cognate antigen is known for these TCRs. The specimen was cultured PBMCs, collected from culture after CMV antigen stimulation. These TCRs come from a human donor in good health (CMV status not recorded). Some clones in this sample may be carry-over from other donors' samples.

In this sample, this clonotype turned up a few times. J is TRBJ1-6 and V is TRBV5-6, with D unclear. The V gene lost 0 bases and the J gene lost 7 bases, with 8 bases spanning the gap. CDR1 is SGHDT, CDR2 YYEEEE, per germline. CDR3 size: 14 residues. The CDR3: CASSLATSNSPLHF. In nucleotides, the CDR3 is TGTGCCAGCAGCTTGGCTACGTCGAATTCACCCCTCCACTTT.

This clonotype was counted only a few times. The chain uses TRBV7-9 and TRBJ2-7; D is possibly TRBD2 (6 bases). The V end lost 5 bases, the J end lost 0 bases, and 11 bases lay between the germline ends. CDR3 length equals 14 residues. Germline V gene lookup returns CDR1 SEHNR and CDR2 FQNEAQ (reference sequence). Here the CDR3 reads CASSRRETSYEQYV. The DNA of the CDR3 is TGTGCCAGCAGCCGGAGGGAGACCTCCTACGAGCAGTACGTC.

The chain couples TRBV10-3 to TRBJ1-1; the D is unclear. Germline CDR1 and CDR2: ENHRY and SYGVKD. The CDR3 runs 12 residues. Trimming left V 0 bases short and J 5 bases short, with 4 bases between. In DNA, the CDR3 is TGTGCCATCAGTGAGTCGGGGACTGAAGCTTTCTTT. Its translation is CAISESGTEAFF.

This clonotype was picked up a small number of times. The chain uses TRBV18 and TRBJ1-2; TRBD1 aligns across 8 bases. This CDR3 is built from 14 residues. With 3 bases clipped from V and 5 bases from J, the junction kept 5 bases outside the gene matches. Germline CDR1 is KGHSH and CDR2 is LQKENI. CDR3 coding DNA: TGTGCCAGCTCACCGGGACAGGCAGAATATGGCTACACCTTC. Its translation: CASSPGQAEYGYTF.

This clonotype was observed a handful of times. The V call is TRBV18, the J call TRBJ1-2; 10 positions agree with TRBD1. V shed 2 bases, J shed 7 bases, and the junction held 4 bases outside the gene matches. Germline CDR1 and CDR2: KGHSH and LQKENI. The CDR3 has 14 amino acids. The CDR3 DNA reads as TGTGCCAGCTCACCAGGGACAGGGGATCGTGGCTACACCTTC. It is translated as CASSPGTGDRGYTF.

This clonotype has a handful of counts. The chain couples TRBV20-1 to TRBJ1-1; D remains unclear. The V and J ends lost 6 bases and 1 base respectively, with 15 bases between them. Germline CDR1 reads DFQATT; CDR2 reads SNEGSKA (reference sequence). The CDR3 has 14 amino acids. In DNA, the CDR3 is TGCAGTGCGTACATTGGCAGCTCGAACACTGAAGCTTTCTTT. Protein product: CSAYIGSSNTEAFF.

This clonotype was seen more than once but under ten times. This sequence joins TRBV6-1 and TRBJ1-2, with a weak D call TRBD1 (6 bases). V was pared by 6 bases and J by 4 bases, with 18 bases between. From germline, CDR1 is MNHNS and CDR2 SASEGT. CDR3 length equals 15 residues. In DNA, the CDR3 is TGTGCCAGCAGCTCCTCAACAGGGTTGGCCTATGGCTACACCTTC. Translating it yields CASSSSTGLAYGYTF.

This clonotype has more than one count but fewer than ten. This chain joins TRBV11-2 and TRBJ2-2, with TRBD2 as a possible D gene (6 bases). The CDR3 runs 15 residues. Looked up from germline, CDR1 is SGHAT and CDR2 is FQNNGV. V dropped 5 bases and J dropped 1 base, with 11 bases sitting between them. DNA of the CDR3: TGTGCCAGCAGCCCCGGGACTCGGAACACCGGGGAGCTGTTTTTT. It is translated as CASSPGTRNTGELFF.

V is TRBV19 and J is TRBJ1-2, with a tentative D call TRBD1 (6 bases). The V end lost 6 bases, the J end lost 2 bases, and 10 bases lay between the germline ends. The CDR3 has 13 amino acids. The germline CDR1 and CDR2 sequences are LNHDA and SQIVND (reference sequence). CDR3 nucleotides: TGTGCCAGTAGCAATACAGGGAACTATGGCTACACCTTC. Its protein is CASSNTGNYGYTF.

This clonotype has a handful of counts. This chain links TRBV19 with TRBJ2-1, with 9 bases matching TRBD2. From germline, CDR1 is LNHDA and CDR2 SQIVND (reference sequence). The CDR3 has 15 residues. Trimming at V came to 3 bases and at J to 10 bases, leaving 10 bases not matched to a gene. The CDR3 DNA follows: TGTGCCAGTAGTATCTTAGCGGGAGCTTTAGGGGAGCAGTTCTTC. It codes for CASSILAGALGEQFF. Filled out from reference TRBV19 and TRBJ2-1, the complete variable domain reads DGGITQSPKYLFRKEGQNVTLSCEQNLNHDAMYWYRQDPGQGLRLIYYSQIVNDFQKGDIAEGYSVSREKKESFPLTVTSAQKNPTAFYLCASSILAGALGEQFFGPGTRLTVL.

This clonotype has more than one count but fewer than ten. V gene TRBV4-1 combines with J gene TRBJ1-2, with D hard to call. Germline loops: CDR1 MGHRA, CDR2 YSYEKL. The CDR3 length is 14 residues. Trimming left V 1 base short and J 4 bases short, with 10 bases between. In DNA form, the CDR3 reads TGCGCCAGCAGCCAAGTAATAAGGGCCTATGGCTACACCTTC. It translates to CASSQVIRAYGYTF.

The chain joins TRBV24-1 to TRBJ2-7; 7 positions match TRBD1. The germline CDR1 and CDR2 sequences are KGHDR and SFDVKD. The CDR3 has 15 residues. The V gene end was trimmed by 4 bases and the J gene end by 2 bases; junction bases not matched to a gene: 7. The CDR3 spells CATSDPDRAAYEQYF. For the CDR3, the DNA is TGTGCCACCAGTGACCCCGACAGGGCAGCCTACGAGCAGTACTTC.

V usage is TRBV11-3 and J usage is TRBJ2-1, with D possibly called TRBD1 or TRBD2 (7 bases each). Germline CDR1 and CDR2: SGHNT and YENEEA. V shed 2 bases and J shed 8 bases, with 13 bases lying between them. The CDR3 length is 14 residues. The CDR3 nucleotides are TGTGCCAGCAGCTTACAGGGGGGGATGGATGAGCAGTTCTTC. Its translation: CASSLQGGMDEQFF.

V gene TRBV7-9 combines with J gene TRBJ2-1; weak D call: TRBD2 (6 bases). The CDR3 consists of 14 residues. Trimming stripped 5 bases from V and 7 bases from J, with 15 bases between. Germline V lookup: CDR1 SEHNR, CDR2 FQNEAQ (reference sequence). The CDR3 loop is CASSLEVGRNEQFF. The CDR3 DNA reads as TGTGCCAGCAGCCTGGAGGTGGGGAGGAATGAGCAGTTCTTC. Using reference TRBV7-9 and TRBJ2-1 for the parts outside the CDR3, the full variable domain is DTGVSQNPRHKITKRGQNVTFRCDPISEHNRLYWYRQTLGQGPEFLTYFQNEAQLEKSRLLSDRFSAERPKGSFSTLEIQRTEQGDSAMYLCASSLEVGRNEQFFGPGTRLTVL.

The chain couples TRBV27 to TRBJ1-3, with 7 bases aligning to TRBD1. The V segment lost 5 bases and the J segment 3 bases; nucleotides outside the gene matches: 7. Germline V gene data show CDR1 as MNHEY and CDR2 as SMNVEV (reference sequence). This CDR3 region has 15 residues. The CDR3 DNA reads as TGTGCCAGCAGTCAGACAGGGTCTTTTGGAAACACCATATATTTT. The encoded protein is CASSQTGSFGNTIYF.

The chain uses TRBV5-6 and TRBJ2-1; 8 nucleotides match TRBD2. Trimming at V came to 0 bases and at J to 9 bases, leaving 14 bases not matched to a gene. The germline V gene encodes CDR1 SGHDT and CDR2 YYEEEE. The CDR3 extends over 17 amino acids. CDR3 DNA sequence: TGTGCCAGCAGCTTGGTTCTAGCGGGCGAAAAAAGGGGTGAGCAGTTCTTC. Its protein is CASSLVLAGEKRGEQFF.

V usage is TRBV6-5 and J usage is TRBJ2-7; D is ambiguous. The CDR3 runs to 13 residues. Germline values: CDR1 MNHEY, CDR2 SVGAGI. V was trimmed by 2 bases and J by 2 bases, leaving 7 bases between them. The DNA for the CDR3 is TGTGCCAGCAGTTACGCAGGAACCTACGAGCAGTACTTC. It specifies CASSYAGTYEQYF.

This clonotype occurred a few times. The chain carries TRBV6-1 and TRBJ2-1; TRBD2 matches at 10 bases. J lost 13 bases, V lost 5 bases, and 5 bases had no gene match. This CDR3 is built from 12 residues. Germline CDR1 reads MNHNS; CDR2 reads SASEGT. In DNA form, the CDR3 reads TGTGCCAGCAGTCCCGGACTAGCGGTTCAGTTCTTC. Its protein is CASSPGLAVQFF.

This clonotype was observed many times. The chain couples TRBV7-2 to TRBJ2-2; D remains ambiguous. Trimming left V 4 bases short and J 5 bases short, with 5 bases between. The CDR3 consists of 12 residues. CDR1 and CDR2 (germline): SGHTA, FQGNSA. Here the CDR3 reads CASSSGTGELFF. CDR3 sequence (DNA): TGTGCCAGCAGCTCCGGAACCGGGGAGCTGTTTTTT.

The chain combines TRBV24-1 with TRBJ2-2; no clear D. Germline V lookup: CDR1 KGHDR, CDR2 SFDVKD. V was shortened by 0 bases and J by 5 bases, with 9 bases between the two germline ends. CDR3 length equals 15 residues. The CDR3 loop reads CATSDLRLGTGELFF. DNA of the CDR3: TGTGCCACCAGTGATTTGAGGCTAGGAACCGGGGAGCTGTTTTTT.

The table lists this clonotype with a few counts. This sequence joins TRBV2 and TRBJ1-1, with D perhaps matching TRBD1 (6 bases). Per germline, CDR1 SNHLY and CDR2 FYNNEI. This CDR3 region has 10 residues. As DNA, the CDR3 is TGTGCTACAGGGCACACTGAAGCTTTCTTT. Residues: CATGHTEAFF.

This clonotype appeared a few times. The V call is TRBV7-3, the J call TRBJ2-3; 10 bases line up with TRBD1. Germline trimming cut 5 bases from V and 0 bases from J; bases unmatched to any gene: 8. The CDR3 runs 17 residues. The germline V gene has CDR1 SGHTA and CDR2 FQGTGA. The CDR3 loop reads CASSPGTGVFSTDTQYF. The CDR3 DNA is TGTGCCAGCAGCCCCGGGACAGGGGTCTTTAGCACAGATACGCAGTATTTT.

Comments on this clonotype: This may stem from a read error, because a much larger clone lies one nucleotide away. The gene calls are TRBV28 and TRBJ1-1, with TRBD1 matching 8 bases. This CDR3 is built from 15 residues. The germline CDR1 and CDR2 sequences are MDHEN and SYDVKM. CDR3 residues: CASSPPGQVWAEVFF. CDR3 DNA sequence: TGTGCCAGCAGTCCACCGGGACAGGTTTGGGCTGAAGTTTTCTTT.

The chain joins TRBV27 to TRBJ2-5; 7 nucleotides line up with TRBD2. Per germline, CDR1 MNHEY and CDR2 SMNVEV (reference sequence). This CDR3 region has 15 residues. With V trimmed by 5 bases and J by 2 bases, 8 bases remained unmatched. CDR3 amino acids: CASSISWTRQETQYF. The CDR3 DNA follows: TGTGCCAGCAGTATCTCTTGGACTAGACAAGAGACCCAGTACTTC.

This clonotype was counted between two and nine times. The CDR3 DNA is TGTGCCAGCACCCTAGGGGACAGAAGTAACAATGAGCAGTTCTTC. Its protein is CASTLGDRSNNEQFF. V is TRBV28 and J is TRBJ2-1, with TRBD1 matching over 7 bases. Per germline, CDR1 MDHEN and CDR2 SYDVKM. Germline trimming cut 7 bases from V and 5 bases from J; bases unmatched to any gene: 11. There are 15 residues in the CDR3.

This clonotype occurred many times. The rearrangement uses TRBV7-2 and TRBJ2-1; 8 nucleotides agree with TRBD2. CDR3 length: 16 residues. With 5 bases clipped from V and 4 bases from J, the junction kept 10 bases outside the gene matches. Germline-derived CDR1 and CDR2 are SGHTA and FQGNSA. CDR3 residues: CASSTRAGGGYNEQFF. The CDR3 DNA follows: TGTGCCAGCAGCACGCGCGCCGGGGGGGGATACAATGAGCAGTTCTTC.

This clonotype was detected only a few times. This chain connects TRBV24-1 to TRBJ2-7; 8 positions agree with TRBD2. The CDR3 extends over 16 amino acids. Trimming removed 5 bases from V and 3 bases from J; junction bases left unmatched: 11. Germline CDR1 and CDR2: KGHDR and SFDVKD. The CDR3, as DNA: TGTGCCACCAGTGGGGCTAGCGGGTTCCCTATCTACGAGCAGTACGTC. Translation gives CATSGASGFPIYEQYV.

V is TRBV4-3 and J is TRBJ1-2; D possibly corresponds to TRBD1 (5 bases). Per germline, CDR1 LGHNA and CDR2 YSLEER. V was cut by 4 bases and J by 4 bases, with 13 bases left in between. This CDR3 has 14 residues. The CDR3 region has the DNA TGCGCCAGCAGCCCCCTAGGGGCTCTCTATGGCTACACCTTC. Translating it yields CASSPLGALYGYTF.

This clonotype was picked up one time. The chain links TRBV19 to TRBJ2-7, with D tentatively TRBD1 (6 bases). This CDR3 spans 13 amino acids. With 2 bases removed from V and 6 bases from J, the gap between germline ends came to 11 bases. CDR1 and CDR2 from the germline V gene are LNHDA and SQIVND (reference sequence). This CDR3 is CASSIQGPSEQYF. The CDR3 DNA reads TGTGCCAGTAGTATACAGGGGCCCAGCGAGCAGTACTTC.

The V call is TRBV25-1, the J call TRBJ2-3, with 8 bases fitting TRBD1. This CDR3 has 15 residues. With 4 bases clipped from V and 3 bases from J, the junction kept 6 bases outside the gene matches. Germline V gene sequence: CDR1 MGHDK, CDR2 SYGVNS. CDR3 residues: CASSGTGSGTDTQYF. DNA of the CDR3: TGTGCCAGCAGTGGGACAGGGTCGGGAACAGATACGCAGTATTTT.

The chain joins TRBV6-2 or TRBV6-3 to TRBJ2-7; TRBD2 might be the D (5 bases). CDR3 length: 16 residues. Trimming pared 2 bases from V and 2 bases from J, leaving 16 bases between. Looked up from germline, CDR1 is MNHEY and CDR2 is SVGEGT. The CDR3 region is CASSYDGAGAAYEQYF. The CDR3, as DNA: TGTGCCAGCAGTTACGATGGAGCAGGAGCGGCCTACGAGCAGTACTTC.

This clonotype showed up many times. This sequence joins TRBV7-2 and TRBJ2-7, with 10 bases aligning to TRBD2. Looked up from germline, CDR1 is SGHTA and CDR2 is FQGNSA. Trimming cost V 3 bases and J 0 bases; bases outside gene matches: 2. This CDR3 is 15 amino acids long. CDR3 in DNA: TGTGCCAGCAGCTTTAGCGGGAGGTTCTCCTACGAGCAGTACTTC. This gives the protein CASSFSGRFSYEQYF.